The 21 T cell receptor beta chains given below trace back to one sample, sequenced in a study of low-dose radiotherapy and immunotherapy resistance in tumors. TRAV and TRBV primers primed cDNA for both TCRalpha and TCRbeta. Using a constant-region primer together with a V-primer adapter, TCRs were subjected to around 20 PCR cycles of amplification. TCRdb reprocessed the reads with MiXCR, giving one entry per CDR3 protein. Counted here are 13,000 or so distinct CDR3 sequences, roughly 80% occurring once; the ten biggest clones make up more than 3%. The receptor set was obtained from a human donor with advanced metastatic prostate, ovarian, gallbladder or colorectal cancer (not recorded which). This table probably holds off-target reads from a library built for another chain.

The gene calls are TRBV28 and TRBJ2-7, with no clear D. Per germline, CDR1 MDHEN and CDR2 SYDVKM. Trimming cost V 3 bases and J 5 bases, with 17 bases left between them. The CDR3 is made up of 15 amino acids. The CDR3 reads CASSFRPYRFHEQYF. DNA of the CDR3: TGTGCCAGCAGTTTTAGGCCGTACCGGTTCCACGAGCAGTACTTC.

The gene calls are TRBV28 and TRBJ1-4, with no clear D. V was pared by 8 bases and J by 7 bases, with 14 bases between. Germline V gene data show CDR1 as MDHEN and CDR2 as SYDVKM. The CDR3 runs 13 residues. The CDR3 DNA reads TGTGCCAGCGGCACGGGGTTGGGTGAAAAACTGTTTTTT. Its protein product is CASGTGLGEKLFF.

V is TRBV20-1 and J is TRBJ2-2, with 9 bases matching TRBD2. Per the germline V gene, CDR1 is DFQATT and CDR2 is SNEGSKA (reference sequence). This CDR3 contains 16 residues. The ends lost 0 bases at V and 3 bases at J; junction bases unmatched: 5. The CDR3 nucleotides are TGCAGTGCTAGAGATCTCGGCGGGAGGGACACCGGGGAGCTGTTTTTT. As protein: CSARDLGGRDTGELFF.

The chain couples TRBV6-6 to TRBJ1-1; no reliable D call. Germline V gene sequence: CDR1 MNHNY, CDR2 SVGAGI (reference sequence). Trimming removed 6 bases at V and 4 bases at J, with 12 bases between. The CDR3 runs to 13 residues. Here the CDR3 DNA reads TGTGCCAGCAGGCGACCTACGGGCACTGAAGCTTTCTTT. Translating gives CASRRPTGTEAFF.

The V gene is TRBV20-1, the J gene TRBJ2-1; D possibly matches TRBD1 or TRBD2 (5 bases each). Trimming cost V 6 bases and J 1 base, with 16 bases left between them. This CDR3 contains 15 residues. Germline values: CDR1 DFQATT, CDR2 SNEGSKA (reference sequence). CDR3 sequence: CSAPRGLLSYNEQFF. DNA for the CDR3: TGCAGTGCCCCGAGGGGTCTTTTGTCCTACAATGAGCAGTTCTTC.

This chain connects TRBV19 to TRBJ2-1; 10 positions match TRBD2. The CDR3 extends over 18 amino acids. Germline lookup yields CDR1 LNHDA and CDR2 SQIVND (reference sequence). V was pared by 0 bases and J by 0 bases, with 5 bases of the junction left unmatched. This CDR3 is CASSIDAPSGSSYNEQFF. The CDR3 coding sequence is TGTGCCAGTAGTATAGATGCTCCTAGCGGGAGCTCCTACAATGAGCAGTTCTTC.

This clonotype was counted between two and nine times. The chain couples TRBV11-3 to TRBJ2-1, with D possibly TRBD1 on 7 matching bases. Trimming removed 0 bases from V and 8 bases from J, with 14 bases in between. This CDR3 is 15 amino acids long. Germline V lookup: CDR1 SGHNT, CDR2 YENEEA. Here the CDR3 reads CASSLDSGGRDEQFF. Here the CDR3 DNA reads TGTGCCAGCAGCTTAGATTCAGGGGGGAGAGATGAGCAGTTCTTC. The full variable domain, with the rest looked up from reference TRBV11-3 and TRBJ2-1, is EAGVVQSPRYKIIEKKQPVAFWCNPISGHNTLYWYLQNLGQGPELLIRYENEEAVDDSQLPKDRFSAERLKGVDSTLKIQPAELGDSAVYLCASSLDSGGRDEQFFGPGTRLTVL.

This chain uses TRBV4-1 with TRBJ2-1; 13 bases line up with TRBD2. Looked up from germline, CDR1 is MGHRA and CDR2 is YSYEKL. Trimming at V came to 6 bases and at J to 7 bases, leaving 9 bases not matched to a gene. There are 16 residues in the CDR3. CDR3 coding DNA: TGCGCCAGCAGGGACAGGACTAGCGGGAGTCCGAATGAGCAGTTCTTC. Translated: CASRDRTSGSPNEQFF.

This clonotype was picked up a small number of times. The CDR3 nucleotides read TGCGCCAGCAGCCTCGACAGCAATCAGCCCCAGCATTTT. As protein: CASSLDSNQPQHF. The chain joins TRBV5-1 to TRBJ1-5; D is unresolved. The germline V gene has CDR1 SGHRS and CDR2 YFSETQ. V was clipped by 4 bases and J by 1 base, with 6 bases between them. This CDR3 has 13 residues.

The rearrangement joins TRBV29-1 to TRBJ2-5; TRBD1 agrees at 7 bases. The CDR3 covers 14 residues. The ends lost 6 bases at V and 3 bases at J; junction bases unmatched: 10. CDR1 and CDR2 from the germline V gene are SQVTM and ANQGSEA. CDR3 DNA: TGCAGCGTCGGACCCGGGACAGTGAAAGAGACCCAGTACTTC. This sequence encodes CSVGPGTVKETQYF. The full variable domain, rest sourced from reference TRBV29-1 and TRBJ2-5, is SAVISQKPSRDICQRGTSLTIQCQVDSQVTMMFWYRQQPGQSLTLIATANQGSEATYESGFVIDKFPISRPNLTFSTLTVSNMSPEDSSIYLCSVGPGTVKETQYFGPGTRLLVL.

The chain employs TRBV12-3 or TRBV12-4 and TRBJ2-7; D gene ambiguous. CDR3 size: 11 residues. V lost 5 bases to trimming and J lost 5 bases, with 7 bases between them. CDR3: CASSQTHEQYF. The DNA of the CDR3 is TGTGCCAGCAGTCAAACCCACGAGCAGTACTTC.

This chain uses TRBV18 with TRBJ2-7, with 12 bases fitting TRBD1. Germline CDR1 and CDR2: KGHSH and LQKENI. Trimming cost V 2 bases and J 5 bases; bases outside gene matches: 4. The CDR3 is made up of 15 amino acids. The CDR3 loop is CASSPLGQGAHEQYF. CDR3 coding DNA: TGTGCCAGCTCACCATTGGGACAGGGGGCCCACGAGCAGTACTTC.

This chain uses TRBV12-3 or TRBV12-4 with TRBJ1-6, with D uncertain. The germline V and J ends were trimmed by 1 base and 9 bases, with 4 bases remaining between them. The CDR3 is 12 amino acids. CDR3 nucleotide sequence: TGTGCCAGCAGTTTAGAGGCTTCACCCCTCCACTTT. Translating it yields CASSLEASPLHF.

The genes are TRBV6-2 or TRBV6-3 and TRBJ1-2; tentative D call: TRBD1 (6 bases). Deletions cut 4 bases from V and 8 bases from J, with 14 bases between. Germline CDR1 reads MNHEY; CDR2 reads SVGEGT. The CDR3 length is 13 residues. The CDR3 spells CASSSQGYGGYTF. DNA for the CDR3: TGTGCCAGCAGTTCCCAGGGGTACGGAGGCTACACCTTC.

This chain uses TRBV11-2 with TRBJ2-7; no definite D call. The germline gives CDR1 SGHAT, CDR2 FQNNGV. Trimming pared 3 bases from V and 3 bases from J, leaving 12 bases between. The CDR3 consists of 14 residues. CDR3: CASSLSTVVYEQYF. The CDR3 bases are TGTGCCAGCAGCTTGTCGACGGTCGTCTACGAGCAGTACTTC.

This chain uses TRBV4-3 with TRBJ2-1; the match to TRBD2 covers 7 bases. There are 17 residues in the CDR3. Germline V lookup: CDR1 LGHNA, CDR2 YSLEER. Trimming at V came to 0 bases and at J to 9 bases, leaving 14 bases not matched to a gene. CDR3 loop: CASSQDRLAGPGSEQFF. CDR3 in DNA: TGCGCCAGCAGCCAAGATCGCTTAGCGGGCCCGGGGAGTGAGCAGTTCTTC.

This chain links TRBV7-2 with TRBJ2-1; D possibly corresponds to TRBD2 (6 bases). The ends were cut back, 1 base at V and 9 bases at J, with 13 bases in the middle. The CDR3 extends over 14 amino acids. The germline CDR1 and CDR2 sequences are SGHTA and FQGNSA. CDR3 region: CASSLGIVGGEQFF. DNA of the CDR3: TGTGCCAGCAGCTTAGGGATTGTGGGGGGTGAGCAGTTCTTC.

The CDR3 here is CASSVDTTSYEQYF. The CDR3 DNA reads TGTGCCAGCAGCGTCGACACGACCTCCTACGAGCAGTACTTC. This chain uses TRBV9 with TRBJ2-7; no firm D call. V was cut by 2 bases and J by 0 bases, with 9 bases left in between. Per the germline V gene, CDR1 is SGDLS and CDR2 is YYNGEE. The CDR3 sequence is 14 residues long.

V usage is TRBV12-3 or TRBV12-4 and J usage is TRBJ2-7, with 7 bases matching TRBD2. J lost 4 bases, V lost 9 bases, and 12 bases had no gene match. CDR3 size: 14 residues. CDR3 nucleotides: TGTGCCAGTAACGGGGGAGGGAGAGGTTACGAGCAGTACTTC. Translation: CASNGGGRGYEQYF.

The CDR3 nucleotides are TGTGCCAGCAGTCTAGCGGGAGCCTACGAGCAGTACTTC. Translated: CASSLAGAYEQYF. This chain uses TRBV28 with TRBJ2-7; 10 nucleotides line up with TRBD2. The CDR3 extends over 13 amino acids. Losses at the gene ends were 5 bases for V and 2 bases for J; bases not matched to a gene: 0. CDR1 is MDHEN and CDR2 is SYDVKM in the germline V gene.

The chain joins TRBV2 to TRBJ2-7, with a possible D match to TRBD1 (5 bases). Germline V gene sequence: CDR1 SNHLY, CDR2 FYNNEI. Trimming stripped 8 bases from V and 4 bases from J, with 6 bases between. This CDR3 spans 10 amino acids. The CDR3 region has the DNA TGTGCCAGCGGGGCATACGAGCAGTACTTC. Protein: CASGAYEQYF. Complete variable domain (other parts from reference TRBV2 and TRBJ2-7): EPEVTQTPSHQVTQMGQEVILRCVPISNHLYFYWYRQILGQKVEFLVSFYNNEISEKSEIFDDQFSVERPDGSNFTLKIRSTKLEDSAMYFCASGAYEQYFGPGTRLTVT.